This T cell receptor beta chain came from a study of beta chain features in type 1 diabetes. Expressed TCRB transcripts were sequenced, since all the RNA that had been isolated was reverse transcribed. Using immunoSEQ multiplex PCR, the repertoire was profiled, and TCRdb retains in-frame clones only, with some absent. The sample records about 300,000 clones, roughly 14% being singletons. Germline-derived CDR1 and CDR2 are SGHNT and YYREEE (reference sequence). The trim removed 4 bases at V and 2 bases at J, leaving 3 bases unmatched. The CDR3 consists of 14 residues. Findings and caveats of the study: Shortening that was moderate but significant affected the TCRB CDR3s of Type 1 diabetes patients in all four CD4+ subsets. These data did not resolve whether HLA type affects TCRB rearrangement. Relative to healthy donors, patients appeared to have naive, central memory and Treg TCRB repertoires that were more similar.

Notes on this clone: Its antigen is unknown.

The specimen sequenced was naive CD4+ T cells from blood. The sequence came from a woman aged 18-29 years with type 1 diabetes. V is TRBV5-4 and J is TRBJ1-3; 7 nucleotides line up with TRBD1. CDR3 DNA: TGTGCCAGCAGCCTCGGGACAGCTGGAAACACCATATATTTT. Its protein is CASSLGTAGNTIYF.